The source of this T cell receptor (beta chain) is a study of shared clonotypes between healthy human individuals. Clones were read by immunoSEQ multiplex PCR, and TCRdb kept only the in-frame ones, dropping some. The repertoire holds around 1,000,000 clones, with approximately 77% as singletons. Trimming pared 6 bases from V and 7 bases from J, leaving 19 bases between. The CDR3 loop spans 15 amino acids. CDR1 is MDHEN and CDR2 is SYDVKM in the germline V gene. The sequencing input was memory CD4+ T cells from PBMCs. Described subset: CD45RA-negative fraction. The chain has TRBV28 and TRBJ1-5, with D maybe TRBD1 (6 bases). This clonotype originated in a man between 18 and 35 years old in good health. Some clones in this sample may be carry-over from other donors' samples. CDR3 coding DNA: TGTGCCAGCAGCCGAGCTGGGGGCGGGTTCCAGCCCCAGCATTTT. Amino acids: CASSRAGGGFQPQHF.